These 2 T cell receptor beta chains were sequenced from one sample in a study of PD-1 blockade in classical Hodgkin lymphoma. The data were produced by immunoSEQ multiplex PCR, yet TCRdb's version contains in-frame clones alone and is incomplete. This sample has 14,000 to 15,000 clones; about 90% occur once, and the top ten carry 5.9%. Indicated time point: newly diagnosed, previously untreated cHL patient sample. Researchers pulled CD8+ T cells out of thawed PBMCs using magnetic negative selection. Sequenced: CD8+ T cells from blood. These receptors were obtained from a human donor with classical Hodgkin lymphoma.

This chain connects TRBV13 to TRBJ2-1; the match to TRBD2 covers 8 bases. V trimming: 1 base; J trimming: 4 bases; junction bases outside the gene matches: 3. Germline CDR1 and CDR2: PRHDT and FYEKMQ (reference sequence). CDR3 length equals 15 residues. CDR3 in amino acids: CASSLAQREYNEQFF. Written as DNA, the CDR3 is TGTGCCAGCAGCTTAGCCCAGCGGGAGTACAATGAGCAGTTCTTC. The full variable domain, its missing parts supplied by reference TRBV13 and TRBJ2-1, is AAGVIQSPRHLIKEKRETATLKCYPIPRHDTVYWYQQGPGQDPQFLISFYEKMQSDKGSIPDRFSAQQFSDYHSELNMSSLELGDSALYFCASSLAQREYNEQFFGPGTRLTVL.

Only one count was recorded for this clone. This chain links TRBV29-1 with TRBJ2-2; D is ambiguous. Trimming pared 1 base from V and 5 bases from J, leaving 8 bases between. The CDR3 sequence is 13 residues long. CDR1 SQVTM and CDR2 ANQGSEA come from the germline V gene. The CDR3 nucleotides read TGCAGCGTTGAAGGAGGCGGAACCGGGGAGCTGTTTTTT. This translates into CSVEGGGTGELFF.